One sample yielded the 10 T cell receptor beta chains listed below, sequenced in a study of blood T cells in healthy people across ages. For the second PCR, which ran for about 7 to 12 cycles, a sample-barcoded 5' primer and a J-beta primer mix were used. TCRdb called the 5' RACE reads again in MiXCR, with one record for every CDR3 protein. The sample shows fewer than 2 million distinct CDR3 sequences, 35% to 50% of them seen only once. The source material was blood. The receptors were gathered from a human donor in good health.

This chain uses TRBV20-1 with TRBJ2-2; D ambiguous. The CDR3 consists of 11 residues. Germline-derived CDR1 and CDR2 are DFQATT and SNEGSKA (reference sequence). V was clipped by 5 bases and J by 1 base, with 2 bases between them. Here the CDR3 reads CSAVNTGELFF. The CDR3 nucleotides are TGCAGTGCTGTGAACACCGGGGAGCTGTTTTTT.

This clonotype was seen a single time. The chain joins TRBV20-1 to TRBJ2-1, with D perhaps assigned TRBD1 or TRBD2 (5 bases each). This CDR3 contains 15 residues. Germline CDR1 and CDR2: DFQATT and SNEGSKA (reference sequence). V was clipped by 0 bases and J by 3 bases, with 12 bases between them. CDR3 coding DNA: TGCAGTGCTAGAGAACCGGGACGGATCTACAATGAGCAGTTCTTC. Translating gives CSAREPGRIYNEQFF.

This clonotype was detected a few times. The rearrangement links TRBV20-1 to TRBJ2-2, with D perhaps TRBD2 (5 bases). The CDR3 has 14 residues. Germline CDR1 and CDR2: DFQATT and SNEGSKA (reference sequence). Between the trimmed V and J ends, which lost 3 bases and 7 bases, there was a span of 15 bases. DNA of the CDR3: TGCAGTGCTAGTCTGGCTAGTCGGGGCGGGGAGCTGTTTTTT. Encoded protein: CSASLASRGGELFF.

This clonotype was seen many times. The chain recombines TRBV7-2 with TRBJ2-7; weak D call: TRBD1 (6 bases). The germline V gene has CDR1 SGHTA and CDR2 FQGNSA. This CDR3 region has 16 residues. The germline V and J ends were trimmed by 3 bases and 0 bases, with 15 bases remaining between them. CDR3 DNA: TGTGCCAGCAGCTTGAGATACAGGGTGACCTCCTACGAGCAGTACTTC. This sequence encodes CASSLRYRVTSYEQYF.

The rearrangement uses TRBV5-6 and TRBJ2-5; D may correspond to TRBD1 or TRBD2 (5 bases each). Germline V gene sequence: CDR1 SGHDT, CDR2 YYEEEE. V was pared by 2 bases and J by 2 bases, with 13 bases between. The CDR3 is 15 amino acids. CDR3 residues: CASSLPGPFQETQYF. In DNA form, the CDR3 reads TGTGCCAGCAGCTTACCGGGACCCTTTCAAGAGACCCAGTACTTC.

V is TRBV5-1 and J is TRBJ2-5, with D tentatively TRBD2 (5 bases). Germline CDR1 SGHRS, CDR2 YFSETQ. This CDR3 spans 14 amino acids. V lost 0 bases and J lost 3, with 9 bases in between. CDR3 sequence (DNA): TGCGCCAGCAGCTTGGGACTAAATAAAGAGACCCAGTACTTC. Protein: CASSLGLNKETQYF.

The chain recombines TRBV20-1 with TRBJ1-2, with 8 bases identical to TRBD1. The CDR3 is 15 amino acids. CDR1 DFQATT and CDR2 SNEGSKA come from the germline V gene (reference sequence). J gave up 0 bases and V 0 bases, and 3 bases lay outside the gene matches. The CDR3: CSARDPGQANYGYTF. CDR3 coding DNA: TGCAGTGCTAGAGATCCGGGACAGGCTAACTATGGCTACACCTTC.

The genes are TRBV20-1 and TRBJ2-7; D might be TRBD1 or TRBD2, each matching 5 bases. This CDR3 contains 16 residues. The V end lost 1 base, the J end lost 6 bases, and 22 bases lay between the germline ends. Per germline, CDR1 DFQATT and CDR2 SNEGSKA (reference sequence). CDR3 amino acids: CSARGADGTTVLEQYF. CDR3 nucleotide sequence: TGCAGTGCTAGAGGGGCCGATGGGACGACTGTTCTCGAGCAGTACTTC.

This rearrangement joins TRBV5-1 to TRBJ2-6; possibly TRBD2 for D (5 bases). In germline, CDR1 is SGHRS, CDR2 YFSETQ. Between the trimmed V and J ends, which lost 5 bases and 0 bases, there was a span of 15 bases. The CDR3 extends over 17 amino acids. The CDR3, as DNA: TGCGCCAGCAGGGCTGAGGGATCCCTCTCTGGGGCCAACGTCCTGACTTTC. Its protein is CASRAEGSLSGANVLTF.

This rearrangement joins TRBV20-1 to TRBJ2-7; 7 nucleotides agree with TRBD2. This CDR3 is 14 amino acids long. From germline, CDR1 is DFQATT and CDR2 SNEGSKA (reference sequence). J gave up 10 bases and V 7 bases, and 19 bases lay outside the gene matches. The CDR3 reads CSVERGLEGDTQYF. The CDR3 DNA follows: TGCAGTGTGGAGCGGGGTCTAGAGGGAGACACCCAGTACTTC.